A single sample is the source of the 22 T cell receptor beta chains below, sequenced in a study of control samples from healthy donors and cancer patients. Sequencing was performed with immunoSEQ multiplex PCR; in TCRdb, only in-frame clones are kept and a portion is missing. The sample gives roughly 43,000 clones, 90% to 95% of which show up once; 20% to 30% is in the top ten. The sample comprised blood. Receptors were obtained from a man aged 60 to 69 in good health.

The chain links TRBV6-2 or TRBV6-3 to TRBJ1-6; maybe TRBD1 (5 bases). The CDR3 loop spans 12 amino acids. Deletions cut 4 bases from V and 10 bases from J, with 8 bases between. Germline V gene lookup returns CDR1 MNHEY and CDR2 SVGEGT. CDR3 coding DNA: TGTGCCAGCAGTTTGGGGACCTCACCCCTCCACTTT. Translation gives CASSLGTSPLHF.

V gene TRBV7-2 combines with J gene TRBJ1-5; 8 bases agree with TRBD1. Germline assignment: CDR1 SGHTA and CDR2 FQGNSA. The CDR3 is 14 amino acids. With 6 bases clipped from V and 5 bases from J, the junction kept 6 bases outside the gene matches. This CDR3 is CASRRTGIDQPQHF. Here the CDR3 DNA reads TGTGCCAGCAGGAGGACAGGGATCGATCAGCCCCAGCATTTT.

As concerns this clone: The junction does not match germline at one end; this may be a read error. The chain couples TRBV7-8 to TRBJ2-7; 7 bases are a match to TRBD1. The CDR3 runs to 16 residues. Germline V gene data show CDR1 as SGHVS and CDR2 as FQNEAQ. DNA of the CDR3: TGTGCCCGCAGCGCGGAGAGGGGGCCTGGGGTCTACGAGCAGTACTTC. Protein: CARSAERGPGVYEQYF.

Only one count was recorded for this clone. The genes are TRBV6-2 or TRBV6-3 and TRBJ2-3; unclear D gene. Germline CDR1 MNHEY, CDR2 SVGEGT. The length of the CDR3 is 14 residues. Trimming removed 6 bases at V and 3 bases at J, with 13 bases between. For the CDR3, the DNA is TGTGCCAGCAGCCAGGATGGAGTGACAGATACGCAGTATTTT. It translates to CASSQDGVTDTQYF.

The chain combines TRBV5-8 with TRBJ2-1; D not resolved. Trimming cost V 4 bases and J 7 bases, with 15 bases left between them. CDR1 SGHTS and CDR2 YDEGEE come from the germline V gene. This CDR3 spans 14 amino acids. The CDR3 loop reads CASSVTRVDNEQFF. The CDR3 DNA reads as TGTGCCAGCAGCGTTACTCGGGTGGATAATGAGCAGTTCTTC.

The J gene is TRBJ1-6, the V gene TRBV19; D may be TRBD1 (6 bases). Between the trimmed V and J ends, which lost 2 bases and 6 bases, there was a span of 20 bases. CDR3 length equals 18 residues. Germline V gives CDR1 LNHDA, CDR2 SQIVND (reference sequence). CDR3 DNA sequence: TGTGCCAGTAGTATATCTCGACTCCGGCGGACAGTTAATTCACCCCTCCACTTT. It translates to CASSISRLRRTVNSPLHF.

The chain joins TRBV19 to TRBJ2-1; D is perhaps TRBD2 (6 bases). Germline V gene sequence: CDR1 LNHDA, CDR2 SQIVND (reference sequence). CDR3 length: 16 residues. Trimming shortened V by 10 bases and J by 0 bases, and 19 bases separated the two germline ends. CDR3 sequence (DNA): TGTGCCACCATCATGGGGACTTCTAGCTCCTACAATGAGCAGTTCTTC. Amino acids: CATIMGTSSSYNEQFF.

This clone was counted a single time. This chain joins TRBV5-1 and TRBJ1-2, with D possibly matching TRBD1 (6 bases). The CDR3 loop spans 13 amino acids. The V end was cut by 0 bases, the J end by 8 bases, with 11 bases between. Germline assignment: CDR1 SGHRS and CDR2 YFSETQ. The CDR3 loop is CASSLVGGEGYTF. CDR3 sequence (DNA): TGCGCCAGCAGCTTGGTAGGGGGTGAAGGCTACACCTTC.

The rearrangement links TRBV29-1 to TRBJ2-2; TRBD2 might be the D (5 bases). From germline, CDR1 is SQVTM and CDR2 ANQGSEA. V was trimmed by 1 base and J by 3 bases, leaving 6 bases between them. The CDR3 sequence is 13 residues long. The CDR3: CSVEGADTGELFF. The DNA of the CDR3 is TGCAGCGTTGAAGGAGCGGACACCGGGGAGCTGTTTTTT.

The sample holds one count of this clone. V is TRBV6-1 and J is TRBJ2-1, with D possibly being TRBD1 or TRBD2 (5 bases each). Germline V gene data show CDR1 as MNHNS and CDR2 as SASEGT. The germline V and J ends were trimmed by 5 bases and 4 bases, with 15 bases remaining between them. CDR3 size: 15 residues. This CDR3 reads CASSFGTEVYNEQFF. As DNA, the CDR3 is TGTGCCAGCAGTTTCGGGACCGAGGTTTACAATGAGCAGTTCTTC.

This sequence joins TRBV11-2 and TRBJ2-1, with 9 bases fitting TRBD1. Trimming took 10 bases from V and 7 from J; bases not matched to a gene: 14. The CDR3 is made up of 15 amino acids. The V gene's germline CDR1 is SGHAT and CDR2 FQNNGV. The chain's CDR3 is CATVPRTGARNEQFF. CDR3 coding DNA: TGTGCCACCGTTCCAAGGACAGGGGCGAGGAATGAGCAGTTCTTC.

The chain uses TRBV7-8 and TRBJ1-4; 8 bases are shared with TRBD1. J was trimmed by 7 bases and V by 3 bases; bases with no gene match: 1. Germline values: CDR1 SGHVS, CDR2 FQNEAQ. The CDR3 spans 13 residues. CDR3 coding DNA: TGTGCCAGCAGCTTCCAGGGGGCTGAAAAACTGTTTTTT. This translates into CASSFQGAEKLFF.

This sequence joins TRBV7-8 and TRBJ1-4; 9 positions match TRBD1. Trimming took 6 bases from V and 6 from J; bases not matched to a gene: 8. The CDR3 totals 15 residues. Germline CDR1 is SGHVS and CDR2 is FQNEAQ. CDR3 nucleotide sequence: TGTGCCAGCAGACACCGGGACAGGGCATATGAAAAACTGTTTTTT. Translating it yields CASRHRDRAYEKLFF.

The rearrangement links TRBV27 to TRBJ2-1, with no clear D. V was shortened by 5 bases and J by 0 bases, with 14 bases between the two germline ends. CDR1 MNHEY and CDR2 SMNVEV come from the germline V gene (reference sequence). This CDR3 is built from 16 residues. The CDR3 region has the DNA TGTGCCAGCAGTCTACGATATGGGTTCTCCTACAATGAGCAGTTCTTC. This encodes CASSLRYGFSYNEQFF.

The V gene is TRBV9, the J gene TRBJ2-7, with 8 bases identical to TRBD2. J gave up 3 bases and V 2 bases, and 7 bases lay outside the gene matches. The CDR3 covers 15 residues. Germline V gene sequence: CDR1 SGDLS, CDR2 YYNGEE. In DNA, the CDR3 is TGTGCCAGCAGCGTTAACCCCGGGACTAGCTACGAGCAGTACTTC. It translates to CASSVNPGTSYEQYF.

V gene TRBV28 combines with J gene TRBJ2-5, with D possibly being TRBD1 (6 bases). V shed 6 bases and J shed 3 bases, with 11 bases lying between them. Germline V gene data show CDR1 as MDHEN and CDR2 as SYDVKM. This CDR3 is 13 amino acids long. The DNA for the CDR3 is TGTGCCAGCAGGGTGACAGGTAAAGAGACCCAGTACTTC. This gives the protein CASRVTGKETQYF.

The CDR3 here is CATSDPLRGGSYEQYF. The DNA of the CDR3 is TGTGCCACCAGTGATCCCCTCAGGGGGGGCTCCTACGAGCAGTACTTC. This rearrangement joins TRBV24-1 to TRBJ2-7; D possibly uses TRBD1 or TRBD2 (7 bases each). Looked up from germline, CDR1 is KGHDR and CDR2 is SFDVKD. V was clipped by 3 bases and J by 0 bases, with 14 bases between them. The CDR3 runs 16 residues.

The CDR3 spells CASSIQTGGYSGNTIYF. CDR3 in DNA: TGTGCCAGTAGTATCCAGACAGGGGGATACTCTGGAAACACCATATATTTT. V gene TRBV19 combines with J gene TRBJ1-3; 9 nucleotides align to TRBD1. V lost 3 bases and J lost 0; bases outside the gene matches: 6. Germline-derived CDR1 and CDR2 are LNHDA and SQIVND (reference sequence). The CDR3 consists of 17 residues.

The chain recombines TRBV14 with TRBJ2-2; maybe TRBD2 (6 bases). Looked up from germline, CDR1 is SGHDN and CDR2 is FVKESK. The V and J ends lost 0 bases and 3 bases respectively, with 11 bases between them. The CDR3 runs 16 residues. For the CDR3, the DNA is TGTGCCAGCAGCCAAGATGCGGGACTCGACACCGGGGAGCTGTTTTTT. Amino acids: CASSQDAGLDTGELFF.

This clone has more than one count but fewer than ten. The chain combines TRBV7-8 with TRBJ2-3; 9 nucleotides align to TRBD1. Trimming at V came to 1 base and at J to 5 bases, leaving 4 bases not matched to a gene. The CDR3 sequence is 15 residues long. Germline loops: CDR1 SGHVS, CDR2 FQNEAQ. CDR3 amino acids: CASSLEHRGLDTQYF. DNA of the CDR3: TGTGCCAGCAGCTTAGAGCACAGGGGGCTAGATACGCAGTATTTT.

The CDR3 loop is CASKVRGDTQYF. In nucleotides, the CDR3 is TGTGCCAGCAAGGTTAGGGGAGATACGCAGTATTTT. The rearrangement uses TRBV28 and TRBJ2-3, with a tentative D call TRBD1 (5 bases). Germline V CDR1 and CDR2: MDHEN, SYDVKM. The CDR3 spans 12 residues. V was pared by 7 bases and J by 5 bases, with 10 bases between.

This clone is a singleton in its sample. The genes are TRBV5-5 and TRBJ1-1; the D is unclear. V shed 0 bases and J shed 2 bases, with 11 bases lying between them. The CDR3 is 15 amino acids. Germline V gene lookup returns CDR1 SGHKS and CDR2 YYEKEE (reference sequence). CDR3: CASSLGVTFNTEAFF. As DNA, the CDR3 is TGTGCCAGCAGCTTGGGGGTTACCTTCAACACTGAAGCTTTCTTT.